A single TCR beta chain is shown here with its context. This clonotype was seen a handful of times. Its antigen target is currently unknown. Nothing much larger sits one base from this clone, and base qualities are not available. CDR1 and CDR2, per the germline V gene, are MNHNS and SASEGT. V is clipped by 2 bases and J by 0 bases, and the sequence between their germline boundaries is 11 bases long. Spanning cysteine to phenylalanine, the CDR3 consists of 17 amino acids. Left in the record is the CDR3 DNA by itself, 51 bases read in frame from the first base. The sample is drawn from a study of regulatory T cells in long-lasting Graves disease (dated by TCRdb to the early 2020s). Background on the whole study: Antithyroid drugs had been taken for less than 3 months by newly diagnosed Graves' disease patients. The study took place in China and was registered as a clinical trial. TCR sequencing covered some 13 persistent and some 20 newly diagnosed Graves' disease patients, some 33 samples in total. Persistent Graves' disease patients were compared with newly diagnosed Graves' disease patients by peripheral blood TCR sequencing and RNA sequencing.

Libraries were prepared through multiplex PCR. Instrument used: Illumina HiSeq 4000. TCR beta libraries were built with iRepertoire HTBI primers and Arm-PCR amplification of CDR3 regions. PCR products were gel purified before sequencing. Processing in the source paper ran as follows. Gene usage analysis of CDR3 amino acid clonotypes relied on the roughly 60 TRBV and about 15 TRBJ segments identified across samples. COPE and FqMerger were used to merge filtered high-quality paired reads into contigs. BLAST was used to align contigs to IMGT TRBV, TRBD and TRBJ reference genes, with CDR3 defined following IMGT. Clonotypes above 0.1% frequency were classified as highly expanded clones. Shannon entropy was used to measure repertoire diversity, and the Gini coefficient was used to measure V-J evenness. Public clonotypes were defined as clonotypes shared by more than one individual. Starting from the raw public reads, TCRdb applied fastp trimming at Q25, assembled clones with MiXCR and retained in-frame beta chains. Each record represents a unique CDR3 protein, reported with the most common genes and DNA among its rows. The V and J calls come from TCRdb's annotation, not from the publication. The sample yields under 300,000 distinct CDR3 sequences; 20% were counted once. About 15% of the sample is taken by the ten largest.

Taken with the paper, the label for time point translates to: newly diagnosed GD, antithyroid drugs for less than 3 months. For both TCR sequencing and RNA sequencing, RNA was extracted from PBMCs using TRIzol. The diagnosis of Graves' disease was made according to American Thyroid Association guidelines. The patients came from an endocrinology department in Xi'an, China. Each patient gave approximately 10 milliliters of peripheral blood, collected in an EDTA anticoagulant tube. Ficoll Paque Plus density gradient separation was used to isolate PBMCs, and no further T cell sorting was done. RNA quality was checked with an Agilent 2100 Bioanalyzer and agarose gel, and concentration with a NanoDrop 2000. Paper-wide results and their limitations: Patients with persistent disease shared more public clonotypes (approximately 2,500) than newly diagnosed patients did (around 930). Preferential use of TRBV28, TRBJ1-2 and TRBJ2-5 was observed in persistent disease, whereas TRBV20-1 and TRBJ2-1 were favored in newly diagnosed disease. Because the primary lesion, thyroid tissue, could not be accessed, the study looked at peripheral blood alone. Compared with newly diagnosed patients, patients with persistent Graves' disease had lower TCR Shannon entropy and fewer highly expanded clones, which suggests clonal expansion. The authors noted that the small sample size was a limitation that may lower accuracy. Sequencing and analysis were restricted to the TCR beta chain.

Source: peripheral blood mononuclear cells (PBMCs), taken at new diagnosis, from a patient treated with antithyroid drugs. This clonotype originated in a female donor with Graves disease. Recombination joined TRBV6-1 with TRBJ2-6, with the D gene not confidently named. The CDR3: CASSESRLVSGANVLTF. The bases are TGTGCCAGCAGTGAAAGCCGGCTGGTCTCTGGGGCCAACGTCCTGACTTTC.